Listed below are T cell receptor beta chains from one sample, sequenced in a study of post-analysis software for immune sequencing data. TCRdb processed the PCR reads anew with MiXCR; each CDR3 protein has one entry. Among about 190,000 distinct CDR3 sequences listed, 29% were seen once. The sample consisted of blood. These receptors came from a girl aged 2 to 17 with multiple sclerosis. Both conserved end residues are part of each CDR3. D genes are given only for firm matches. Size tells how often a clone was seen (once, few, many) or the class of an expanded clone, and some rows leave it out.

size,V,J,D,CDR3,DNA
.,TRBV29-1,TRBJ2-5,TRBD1,CSVEGGQGLRETQYF,TGCAGCGTTGAAGGGGGACAGGGTCTTAGGGAGACCCAGTACTTC
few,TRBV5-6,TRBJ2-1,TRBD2,CASREVRGLAGRYGEQFF,TGTGCCAGCAGAGAGGTCCGGGGGCTAGCGGGTCGTTACGGTGAGCAGTTCTTC
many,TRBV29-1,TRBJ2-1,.,CSVEAGRANNEQFF,TGCAGCGTTGAGGCGGGACGGGCAAACAATGAGCAGTTCTTC
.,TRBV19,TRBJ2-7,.,CASSIGQSVSYEQYF,TGTGCCAGTAGTATAGGACAGTCCGTCTCCTACGAGCAGTACTTC
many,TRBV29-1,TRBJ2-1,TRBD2,CSVLAGSSYNEQFF,TGCAGCGTTCTAGCGGGGAGCTCCTACAATGAGCAGTTCTTC
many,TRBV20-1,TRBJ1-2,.,CIASAGTNGYTF,TGCATTGCTAGTGCCGGAACAAATGGCTACACCTTC
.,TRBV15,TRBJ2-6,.,CATSLSSGRPSSGANVLTF,TGTGCCACCAGCCTCTCGTCAGGGCGACCTAGCTCTGGGGCCAACGTCCTGACTTTC
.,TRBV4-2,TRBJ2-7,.,CASSQGFGTTSSYEQYF,TGTGCCAGCAGCCAAGGGTTCGGGACCACTAGCTCCTACGAGCAGTACTTC
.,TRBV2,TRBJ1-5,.,CASSGQGLSNQPQHF,TGTGCCAGCAGTGGTCAGGGCCTTAGCAATCAGCCCCAGCATTTT
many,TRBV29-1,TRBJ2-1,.,CSVEMNEQFF,TGCAGCGTTGAAATGAATGAGCAGTTCTTC
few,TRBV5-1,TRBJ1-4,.,CASKKTVATNEKLFF,TGCGCCAGCAAAAAGACGGTTGCAACTAATGAAAAACTGTTTTTT
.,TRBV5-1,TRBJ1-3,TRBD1,CASSSTVGTGAGNTIYF,TGCGCCAGCAGCTCAACCGTCGGGACAGGAGCTGGAAACACCATATATTTT
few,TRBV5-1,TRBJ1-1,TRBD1,CASSHRDRGFEAFF,TGCGCCAGCAGCCACCGGGACAGGGGGTTTGAAGCTTTCTTT
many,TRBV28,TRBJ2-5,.,CASRQKVGVQGFHGQYF,TGTGCCAGCAGACAAAAGGTGGGAGTTCAAGGGTTCCATGGGCAGTACTTC
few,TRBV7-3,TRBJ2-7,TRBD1,CASSSPGTGGEQYF,TGTGCCAGCAGCTCCCCCGGGACAGGGGGCGAGCAGTACTTC
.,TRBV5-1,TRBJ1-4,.,CASSLERGEHEKLFF,TGCGCCAGCAGCTTGGAACGGGGGGAACATGAAAAACTGTTTTTT
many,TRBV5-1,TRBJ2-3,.,CASSSTGGTDTQYF,TGCGCCAGCAGCTCGACGGGGGGCACAGATACGCAGTATTTT